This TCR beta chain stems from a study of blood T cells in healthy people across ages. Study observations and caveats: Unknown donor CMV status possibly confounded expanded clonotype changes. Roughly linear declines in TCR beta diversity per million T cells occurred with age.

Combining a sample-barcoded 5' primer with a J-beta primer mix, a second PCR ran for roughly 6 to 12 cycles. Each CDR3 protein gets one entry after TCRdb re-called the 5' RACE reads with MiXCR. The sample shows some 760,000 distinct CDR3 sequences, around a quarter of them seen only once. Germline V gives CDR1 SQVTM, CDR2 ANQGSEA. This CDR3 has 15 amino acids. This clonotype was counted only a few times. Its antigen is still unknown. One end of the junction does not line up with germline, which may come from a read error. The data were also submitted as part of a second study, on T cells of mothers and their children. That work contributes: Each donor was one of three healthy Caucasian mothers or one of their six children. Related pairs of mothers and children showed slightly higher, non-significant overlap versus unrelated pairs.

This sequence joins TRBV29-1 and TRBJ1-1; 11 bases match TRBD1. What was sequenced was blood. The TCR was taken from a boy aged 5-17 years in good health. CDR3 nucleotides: TGCAGCGCTGAAGGGACAGGGGGTGCGAACACTGAAGCTTTCTTT. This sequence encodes CSAEGTGGANTEAFF.